This T cell receptor beta chain comes out of a study of blood T cells in healthy people across ages (dated by TCRdb to the mid-2010s). Turning to the overall study: In model experiments, template switching captured roughly one uniquely barcoded TCR beta cDNA molecule for every two T cells. The study measured age-related changes in TCR beta repertoire diversity using deep sequencing normalized with unique cDNA molecular identifiers. The donors were divided into four age groups: young (average around 17 years), middle-aged (roughly 40), aged (approximately 62) and long-lived (about 80). To avoid experimental bias, donors of different ages were distributed randomly across sequencing lanes. Using the same blood draw, the study looked at two additional independent replicas of 1 million unique cDNA reads for two donors, one aged 18 to 29 and the other aged 80 or older.

From the cysteine through the phenylalanine, the CDR3 covers 12 amino acids. The entry retains the CDR3 DNA only, 36 bases that are in frame from base 1. Trimming takes 4 bases from V and 6 bases from J, and the germline ends sit 12 bases apart. Reading the germline V gene gives CDR1 SQVTM and CDR2 ANQGSEA. Library preparation employed 5' RACE. Instrument on record: Illumina HiSeq 2500. A second roughly 6 to 11 cycle PCR used a sample-barcoded 5' primer and a J-beta primer mix. A template-switch 5' adaptor carrying 12 random nucleotides introduced a unique molecular identifier onto each TCR beta cDNA molecule. At least 2.5 million CDR3-containing paired-end reads were obtained from each sample. All of the RNA was converted into first-strand cDNA using the Mint cDNA synthesis kit, with a TRBC-specific oligonucleotide serving as the primer. After uracil-DNA glycosylase treatment, a first 18-cycle PCR used universal primers M1SS and BC2_uni_R on all cDNA. The authors processed their data as follows. Normalization of each sample was performed by random selection of 1 million high-quality reads, each carrying a distinct molecular identifier. Reads with shared molecular identifiers were discarded instead of being binned into consensus sequences. CDR3 identification, clonotype clustering and error correction used MiTCR with a Q25 quality threshold and the strictest error-elimination algorithm. A nonparametric unseen species model with Euler transformation was used to estimate lower-bound total TCR beta diversity. TCRdb ran its own pipeline on the public reads, namely fastp trimming at Q25 and MiXCR clone calling, and kept in-frame beta chains. Each entry merges the rows of one CDR3 protein and shows their most common DNA and genes. V and J calls and clone size were set by TCRdb, not the authors. The sample yields some 550,000 distinct CDR3 sequences; 40% to 50% were counted once. The ten largest clonotypes hold approximately 23% of the sample.

The donors were some 36 Caucasian individuals from Russia, aged roughly 6 to 100 years, who were systemically healthy. Approximately 10 milliliters of peripheral blood were collected from each donor into EDTA-treated Vacutainer tubes. Ficoll-Paque density-gradient centrifugation was used to isolate PBMCs, with at least 7 million per sample. Total RNA, at least 5 micrograms per sample, was extracted from PBMCs with Trizol reagent. Naive CD45RAhigh/CD27high T cell percentages were measured by flow cytometry on a PBMC aliquot from every donor. This clonotype was counted between two and nine times. Its antigen specificity is not known. No base quality values were provided; no much bigger clone lies one nucleotide off. The study at large found these results: Compared with the aged group, the long-lived group had more naive CD4+ T cells, fewer expanded clones and increased TCR diversity, a pattern suggesting age selection. Observed TCR beta diversity per million T cells fell roughly linearly with age, and a significant reduction was already apparent by age approximately 40. Estimates of total diversity based on one million sequenced T cells were regarded as lower bounds and as underestimates. The percentage of naive T cells measured by flow cytometry correlated strongly with observed TCR beta diversity. The CMV infection status of donors was not known, potentially confounding age-related changes in expanded clonotypes. Because profiling used bulk unsorted PBMCs, naive and antigen-experienced compartments could not be compared conclusively.

The chain is assembled from TRBV29-1 and TRBJ1-2, with no D gene named confidently. This receptor was obtained from an elderly man in good health. Sequences were obtained from blood. The DNA is as follows: TGCAGCGTTGCCGGGCCAGCGAATGGCTACACCTTC. It translates to CSVAGPANGYTF.